This T cell receptor (beta chain) emerged from a study of cytomegalovirus exposure and HLA in healthy donors. A word on this clone: What it recognizes is unknown.

Study-wide results and limits: Overall, approximately 150 TCR beta chains were annotated as cytomegalovirus-associated.

Germline lookup yields CDR1 SGHNT and CDR2 YYREEE (reference sequence). With V trimmed by 4 bases and J by 2 bases, 4 bases remained unmatched. CDR3 length: 15 residues. This table comes from immunoSEQ multiplex PCR, and its TCRdb copy is limited to in-frame clones, with some not included. This table holds roughly 150,000 clones, about 87% found once. The receptor's source is a man in his late teens or twenties in good health and CMV-seropositive. The chain has TRBV5-4 and TRBJ2-2, with 8 bases lining up with TRBD1. The sequencing sample was made of PBMCs. In nucleotides, the CDR3 is TGTGCCAGCAGCCCGGACAGGGATAACACCGGGGAGCTGTTTTTT. Translation: CASSPDRDNTGELFF.